The 18 T cell receptor beta chains listed next were all sequenced from one sample in a study of T cell responses to AZD1222 COVID-19 vaccine. The table came from immunoSEQ multiplex PCR; TCRdb's copy has only in-frame clones and leaves some out. Of 120,000 or so clones in the sample, around 89% are singletons; the top ten hold 11%. The sequences come from peripheral blood, collected on day 0 of MenACWY control vaccination. These receptors all come from an adult in good health.

The V call is TRBV12-3 or TRBV12-4, the J call TRBJ2-7, with D possibly matching TRBD1 (6 bases). The CDR3 spans 12 residues. V was shortened by 6 bases and J by 3 bases, with 9 bases between the two germline ends. This chain's CDR3 is CASSIQGYEQYF. In nucleotides, the CDR3 is TGTGCCAGCAGCATACAGGGCTACGAGCAGTACTTC.

The J gene is TRBJ1-2, the V gene TRBV11-3; TRBD1 agrees at 8 bases. This CDR3 spans 15 amino acids. Germline V CDR1 and CDR2: SGHNT, YENEEA. The J segment lost 3 bases and the V segment lost 5 bases, leaving 8 bases of the junction unmatched. The CDR3 is CASSQTTGGDYGYTF. CDR3 bases: TGTGCCAGCAGCCAGACAACAGGGGGGGACTATGGCTACACCTTC. Full variable domain (missing parts from reference TRBV11-3 and TRBJ1-2): EAGVVQSPRYKIIEKKQPVAFWCNPISGHNTLYWYLQNLGQGPELLIRYENEEAVDDSQLPKDRFSAERLKGVDSTLKIQPAELGDSAVYLCASSQTTGGDYGYTFGSGTRLTVV.

The V gene is TRBV6-5, the J gene TRBJ2-7; 7 bases align to TRBD2. There are 16 residues in the CDR3. V was clipped by 2 bases and J by 0 bases; unmatched bases: 7. The germline V gene has CDR1 MNHEY and CDR2 SVGAGI. For the CDR3, the DNA is TGTGCCAGCAGTTACGATGCGCGGGGGAGCTCCTACGAGCAGTACTTC. This sequence encodes CASSYDARGSSYEQYF.

V usage is TRBV6-2 or TRBV6-3 and J usage is TRBJ1-5; D ambiguous. The CDR3 is 14 residues long. CDR1 is MNHEY, CDR2 SVGEGT, per germline. Trimming took off 6 bases at V and 2 bases at J, with 11 bases between the two ends. CDR3 sequence: CASSSTGGNQPQHF. CDR3 bases: TGTGCCAGCAGCTCCACTGGTGGCAATCAGCCCCAGCATTTT.

V and J are TRBV6-4 and TRBJ2-2; the D gene is possibly TRBD1 (5 bases). Trimming took 0 bases from V and 4 from J, leaving 12 bases between them. The germline gives CDR1 MRHNA, CDR2 SNTAGT. CDR3 length: 16 residues. The CDR3 DNA sequence: TGTGCCAGCAGTGACTCTACAGACAGACCCACCGGGGAGCTGTTTTTT. This encodes CASSDSTDRPTGELFF.

This clone was recorded only once. This chain connects TRBV7-8 to TRBJ1-1; D might be TRBD1 (5 bases). Trimming left V 1 base short and J 6 bases short, with 15 bases between. The CDR3 is made up of 15 amino acids. Germline CDR1 SGHVS, CDR2 FQNEAQ. In nucleotides, the CDR3 is TGTGCCAGCAGCTTAGTAGGGGTGGGAGGGGCTGAAGCTTTCTTT. Protein: CASSLVGVGGAEAFF.

This chain uses TRBV11-2 with TRBJ1-6; no clear D gene. The CDR3 is 16 residues long. With 5 bases removed from V and 0 bases from J, the gap between germline ends came to 11 bases. Germline lookup yields CDR1 SGHAT and CDR2 FQNNGV. CDR3 loop: CASSLVESSYNSPLHF. The CDR3 DNA reads TGTGCCAGCAGCCTGGTAGAGAGCTCCTATAATTCACCCCTCCACTTT.

Only one count was recorded for this clone. CDR3 region: CASSYSAPPYYTF. The CDR3 nucleotides read TGTGCCAGCAGTTACTCCGCCCCCCCCTACTACACCTTC. V and J are TRBV6-5 and TRBJ1-2; no definite D call. Germline lookup yields CDR1 MNHEY and CDR2 SVGAGI. Trimming removed 0 bases at V and 10 bases at J, with 12 bases between. CDR3 length equals 13 residues.

The CDR3 bases are TGTGCCAGCAGCCAGACAGGGACCTATGGCTACACCTTC. As protein: CASSQTGTYGYTF. The genes are TRBV3-1 (or the pseudogene TRBV3-2) and TRBJ1-2, with 7 bases fitting TRBD1. Germline assignment: CDR1 LGHDT and CDR2 YNNKEL (reference sequence). The J segment lost 4 bases and the V segment lost 3 bases, leaving 2 bases of the junction unmatched. This CDR3 is built from 13 residues.

The J gene is TRBJ2-1, the V gene TRBV6-2 or TRBV6-3; 9 bases match TRBD1. Trimming removed 5 bases from V and 8 bases from J; junction bases left unmatched: 16. Germline CDR1 is MNHEY and CDR2 is SVGEGT. This CDR3 is built from 17 residues. CDR3 coding DNA: TGTGCCAGCAGTCGCCCGCCCGGGACAGGGAATGTACATGAGCAGTTCTTC. It encodes CASSRPPGTGNVHEQFF.

The chain has TRBV6-5 and TRBJ2-7; 10 positions match TRBD1. V dropped 6 bases and J dropped 6; count of bases not matched to a gene: 2. The CDR3 is 12 amino acids. Germline V CDR1 and CDR2: MNHEY, SVGAGI. The CDR3 loop reads CASSRDRGEQYF. In DNA, the CDR3 is TGTGCCAGCAGCAGGGACAGGGGCGAGCAGTACTTC.

This chain joins TRBV27 and TRBJ1-6; D ambiguous. This CDR3 comprises 15 residues. V shed 0 bases and J shed 8 bases, with 11 bases lying between them. Per the germline V gene, CDR1 is MNHEY and CDR2 is SMNVEV (reference sequence). In DNA, the CDR3 is TGTGCCAGCAGTTTATCGGCGCGCCCGGATTCACCCCTCCACTTT. This translates into CASSLSARPDSPLHF.

The V and J genes are TRBV2 and TRBJ2-3; the D is unclear. Between the trimmed V and J ends, which lost 3 bases and 0 bases, there was a span of 10 bases. This CDR3 has 15 amino acids. The V gene's germline CDR1 is SNHLY and CDR2 FYNNEI. DNA of the CDR3: TGTGCCAGCAGTGACGCTCGGTCTAGCACAGATACGCAGTATTTT. Translation: CASSDARSSTDTQYF.

V and J are TRBV6-5 and TRBJ2-4, with D uncertain. V lost 6 bases to trimming and J lost 3 bases, with 9 bases between them. This CDR3 spans 13 amino acids. CDR1 is MNHEY, CDR2 SVGAGI, per germline. The CDR3 nucleotides are TGTGCCAGCAGAGTTGACAACAAAAACATTCAGTACTTC. Its translation: CASRVDNKNIQYF.

This clone was detected only a few times. V is TRBV19 and J is TRBJ1-1, with unresolved D. The V gene's germline CDR1 is LNHDA and CDR2 SQIVND (reference sequence). Trimming shortened V by 5 bases and J by 3 bases, and 16 bases separated the two germline ends. The CDR3 has 15 residues. CDR3 sequence: CASSSPPGRDTEAFF. The DNA for the CDR3 is TGTGCCAGTAGTTCCCCCCCCGGTAGGGACACTGAAGCTTTCTTT.

A single count supports this clone. The V gene is TRBV7-8, the J gene TRBJ2-1; 8 bases agree with TRBD1. V lost 5 bases and J lost 2; bases outside the gene matches: 17. From germline, CDR1 is SGHVS and CDR2 FQNEAQ. CDR3 size: 19 residues. The CDR3 is CASSAKPTSWTGTYNEQFF. The CDR3 DNA is TGTGCCAGCAGCGCCAAACCGACCTCCTGGACAGGGACCTACAATGAGCAGTTCTTC.

Written as DNA, the CDR3 is TGTGCCATCAAGCAAACAGGGATGAACACTGAAGCTTTCTTT. This encodes CAIKQTGMNTEAFF. The gene calls are TRBV10-3 and TRBJ1-1; a weak D match, TRBD1 (6 bases). Trimming removed 7 bases from V and 0 bases from J, with 12 bases in between. The germline V gene has CDR1 ENHRY and CDR2 SYGVKD. This CDR3 is built from 14 residues.

The chain links TRBV19 to TRBJ1-2; 9 nucleotides agree with TRBD1. CDR3 size: 12 residues. CDR1 is LNHDA and CDR2 is SQIVND in the germline V gene (reference sequence). J was trimmed by 8 bases and V by 6 bases; bases with no gene match: 4. Written as DNA, the CDR3 is TGTGCCAGTAGCCACAGGGGGCACGGCTACACCTTC. Protein sequence: CASSHRGHGYTF.